The next 24 T cell receptor beta chains were all read from a single sample in a study of blood T cell repertoires in COVID-19. Using immunoSEQ multiplex PCR, the repertoire was profiled, and TCRdb retains in-frame clones only, with some absent. The sample lists 150,000 to 200,000 clones; roughly four fifths were seen once. The sequencing input was peripheral blood. Every receptor here comes from a woman in her 70s with COVID-19, enrolled during active disease.

The rearrangement links TRBV12-3 or TRBV12-4 to TRBJ2-5, with D hard to call. The CDR3 extends over 13 amino acids. Between the trimmed V and J ends, which lost 2 bases and 4 bases, there was a span of 8 bases. The CDR3, as DNA: TGTGCCAGCAGTTTACAGGCAACAGAGACCCAGTACTTC. It codes for CASSLQATETQYF.

The V and J genes are TRBV7-9 and TRBJ2-5; TRBD2 matches at 8 bases. The CDR3 is 15 residues long. The V segment lost 5 bases and the J segment 2 bases; nucleotides outside the gene matches: 7. Germline V gene data show CDR1 as SEHNR and CDR2 as FQNEAQ (reference sequence). CDR3 nucleotide sequence: TGTGCCAGCAGCCAAGCGGGGGCCCCGCAAGAGACCCAGTACTTC. It encodes CASSQAGAPQETQYF.

The V gene is TRBV6-4, the J gene TRBJ1-3; D not certain. V lost 5 bases and J 4 bases, leaving 15 bases between the germline ends. The CDR3 sequence is 15 residues long. Per germline, CDR1 MRHNA and CDR2 SNTAGT. CDR3 amino acids: CASSPPRVPGNTIYF. In DNA, the CDR3 is TGTGCCAGCAGTCCCCCCCGGGTACCCGGAAACACCATATATTTT.

This rearrangement joins TRBV18 to TRBJ1-1, with 9 bases that match TRBD1. Germline assignment: CDR1 KGHSH and CDR2 LQKENI. The CDR3 is made up of 15 amino acids. V trimming: 3 bases; J trimming: 1 base; junction bases outside the gene matches: 3. Here the CDR3 DNA reads TGTGCCAGCTCACCCTCACAGGGGGCGAACACTGAAGCTTTCTTT. Its translation: CASSPSQGANTEAFF.

The rearrangement links TRBV4-3 to TRBJ2-1; 14 bases match TRBD2. The CDR3 contains 18 residues. The ends lost 1 base at V and 9 bases at J; junction bases unmatched: 11. Germline CDR1 reads LGHNA; CDR2 reads YSLEER. The CDR3 DNA is TGCGCCAGCAGCCAAGTAGGGACTGGGACTAGCGGGAGAGTTGAGCAGTTCTTC. It yields the protein CASSQVGTGTSGRVEQFF.

This rearrangement joins TRBV12-3 or TRBV12-4 to TRBJ2-5; weak D call: TRBD2 (5 bases). CDR3 length equals 13 residues. The V end was cut by 6 bases, the J end by 5 bases, with 13 bases between. The CDR3 spells CASSLPSRETQYF. CDR3 in DNA: TGTGCCAGCAGCCTCCCTAGCCGGGAGACCCAGTACTTC.

This chain connects TRBV7-6 to TRBJ2-7; a weak D match, TRBD1 (6 bases). V was clipped by 4 bases and J by 0 bases, with 13 bases between them. Germline V gene lookup returns CDR1 SGHVS and CDR2 FNYEAQ. CDR3 length: 15 amino acids. CDR3 sequence: CASSSSGESSYEQYF. CDR3 nucleotides: TGTGCCAGCAGCTCATCAGGGGAAAGCTCCTACGAGCAGTACTTC.

The chain has TRBV7-2 and TRBJ1-6; a possible D gene is TRBD1 (6 bases). Per the germline V gene, CDR1 is SGHTA and CDR2 is FQGNSA. The V end was cut by 0 bases, the J end by 7 bases, with 16 bases between. The CDR3 has 17 residues. CDR3 nucleotide sequence: TGTGCCAGCAGCTTAGCGAGCGGGGGCGACCGAAATTCACCCCTCCACTTT. Its protein is CASSLASGGDRNSPLHF.

This clone turned up a few times. The chain uses TRBV5-1 and TRBJ1-1; D possibly corresponds to TRBD1 (5 bases). Per the germline V gene, CDR1 is SGHRS and CDR2 is YFSETQ. V lost 0 bases, J lost 4 bases, and 16 bases lay in between. This CDR3 contains 16 residues. Here the CDR3 reads CASSLGFGGRRTEAFF. As DNA, the CDR3 is TGCGCCAGCAGCTTGGGATTCGGGGGTCGGCGCACTGAAGCTTTCTTT.

The V gene is TRBV7-3, the J gene TRBJ2-5, with D perhaps TRBD2 (6 bases). V lost 0 bases and J lost 5, with 13 bases in between. This CDR3 contains 15 residues. From germline, CDR1 is SGHTA and CDR2 FQGTGA. In DNA, the CDR3 is TGTGCCAGCAGCTTAACGGCCCGGGGGTACGAGACCCAGTACTTC. Its translation: CASSLTARGYETQYF.

The DNA for the CDR3 is TGCGCCAGCAGTCCACGTTCGACAGGGAACACTGAAGCTTTCTTT. It yields the protein CASSPRSTGNTEAFF. This chain links TRBV5-1 with TRBJ1-1; a possible D gene is TRBD1 (6 bases). This CDR3 comprises 15 residues. The germline gives CDR1 SGHRS, CDR2 YFSETQ. The V and J ends lost 5 bases and 1 base respectively, with 15 bases between them.

The chain carries TRBV6-5 and TRBJ1-1; D perhaps matches TRBD1 (6 bases). The V end was cut by 8 bases, the J end by 3 bases, with 16 bases between. This CDR3 contains 14 residues. Germline V gives CDR1 MNHEY, CDR2 SVGAGI. CDR3 bases: TGTGCCAGCTGCAAGGGGGTCCCGGACACTGAAGCTTTCTTT. This gives the protein CASCKGVPDTEAFF.

V usage is TRBV7-2 and J usage is TRBJ1-6; 7 nucleotides line up with TRBD1. Trimming cost V 6 bases and J 0 bases; bases outside gene matches: 5. CDR1 is SGHTA and CDR2 is FQGNSA in the germline V gene. The CDR3 is 16 residues long. The DNA for the CDR3 is TGTGCCAGCAGTGGAGGGGGCGTCTCCTATAATTCACCCCTCCACTTT. This sequence encodes CASSGGGVSYNSPLHF.

This chain joins TRBV5-1 and TRBJ2-2; 9 bases fit TRBD2. J gave up 9 bases and V 2 bases, and 5 bases lay outside the gene matches. Germline V gene lookup returns CDR1 SGHRS and CDR2 YFSETQ. The CDR3 is 14 residues long. CDR3 region: CASSFNSGSRELFF. The CDR3 DNA reads as TGCGCCAGCAGCTTTAATAGCGGGAGCCGGGAGCTGTTTTTT.

This chain uses TRBV12-3 or TRBV12-4 with TRBJ2-4, with D possibly matching TRBD2 (6 bases). V was clipped by 3 bases and J by 16 bases, with 16 bases between them. The CDR3 sequence is 12 residues long. The CDR3 is CASSLGRDGFYF. DNA for the CDR3: TGTGCCAGCAGTTTGGGGCGGGATGGTTTCTACTTC.

This clone showed up just a few times. The CDR3 sequence: CATSEAGTGDNQPQHF. The CDR3 DNA follows: TGTGCCACCAGTGAGGCTGGGACAGGGGACAATCAGCCCCAGCATTTT. The chain is built from TRBV24-1 and TRBJ1-5; TRBD1 matches at 10 bases. V was pared by 4 bases and J by 3 bases, with 5 bases of the junction left unmatched. The germline CDR1 and CDR2 sequences are KGHDR and SFDVKD. This CDR3 comprises 16 residues.

The rearrangement links TRBV19 to TRBJ2-6; no clear D. This CDR3 spans 19 amino acids. Between the trimmed V and J ends, which lost 10 bases and 3 bases, there was a span of 28 bases. CDR1 and CDR2 (germline): LNHDA, SQIVND (reference sequence). The CDR3 loop reads CATQRVTGSQNFGANVLTF. Written as DNA, the CDR3 is TGTGCCACCCAGAGAGTTACCGGGTCTCAGAACTTTGGGGCCAACGTCCTGACTTTC.

This chain links TRBV6-5 with TRBJ1-2, with 9 bases fitting TRBD1. CDR1 MNHEY and CDR2 SVGAGI come from the germline V gene. This CDR3 spans 14 amino acids. Losses at the gene ends were 6 bases for V and 4 bases for J; bases not matched to a gene: 6. CDR3 in DNA: TGTGCCAGCAGCAAAACAGGGGGCCCCTATGGCTACACCTTC. It translates to CASSKTGGPYGYTF.

V and J are TRBV9 and TRBJ2-3; D might be TRBD2 (5 bases). V lost 3 bases and J lost 2, with 16 bases in between. Germline V lookup: CDR1 SGDLS, CDR2 YYNGEE. The CDR3 covers 16 residues. The CDR3 DNA reads TGTGCCAGCAGCGCCGGACTCCTAGCCTACACAGATACGCAGTATTTT. The encoded protein is CASSAGLLAYTDTQYF.

The chain carries TRBV28 and TRBJ2-1; 7 nucleotides line up with TRBD2. The V gene end was trimmed by 1 base and the J gene end by 6 bases; junction bases not matched to a gene: 9. Germline CDR1 reads MDHEN; CDR2 reads SYDVKM. The CDR3 has 16 residues. DNA of the CDR3: TGTGCCAGCAGTTTATTGTCGGGAGGACCTCGCAATGAGCAGTTCTTC. Translated, it gives CASSLLSGGPRNEQFF.

This chain connects TRBV5-1 to TRBJ2-2; D is possibly TRBD2 (7 bases). V lost 5 bases, J lost 4 bases, and 15 bases lay in between. In germline, CDR1 is SGHRS, CDR2 YFSETQ. This CDR3 region has 15 residues. Written as DNA, the CDR3 is TGCGCCAGCAGAGCTTCGGCGGGGGCCACCGGGGAGCTGTTTTTT. Translated, it gives CASRASAGATGELFF.

The V gene is TRBV5-5, the J gene TRBJ2-7, with D possibly TRBD2 on 5 matching bases. There are 13 residues in the CDR3. The V end was cut by 6 bases, the J end by 5 bases, with 15 bases between. Germline loops: CDR1 SGHKS, CDR2 YYEKEE (reference sequence). CDR3 bases: TGTGCCAGCAACAGTGGGAGTTTTAACGAGCAGTACTTC. This codes for CASNSGSFNEQYF.

The J gene is TRBJ2-5, the V gene TRBV29-1; 8 positions agree with TRBD1. CDR3 length: 13 amino acids. Germline trimming cut 4 bases from V and 1 base from J; bases unmatched to any gene: 2. The germline V gene has CDR1 SQVTM and CDR2 ANQGSEA. CDR3 sequence (DNA): TGCAGCGTTGTTCAGGGGGCCCAAGAGACCCAGTACTTC. It yields the protein CSVVQGAQETQYF.

The chain is built from TRBV9 and TRBJ2-2; D may be TRBD2 (6 bases). V was trimmed by 0 bases and J by 0 bases, leaving 6 bases between them. CDR3 length equals 15 residues. In germline, CDR1 is SGDLS, CDR2 YYNGEE. In DNA, the CDR3 is TGTGCCAGCAGCGTAGTAGCGGCGAACACCGGGGAGCTGTTTTTT. This gives the protein CASSVVAANTGELFF.